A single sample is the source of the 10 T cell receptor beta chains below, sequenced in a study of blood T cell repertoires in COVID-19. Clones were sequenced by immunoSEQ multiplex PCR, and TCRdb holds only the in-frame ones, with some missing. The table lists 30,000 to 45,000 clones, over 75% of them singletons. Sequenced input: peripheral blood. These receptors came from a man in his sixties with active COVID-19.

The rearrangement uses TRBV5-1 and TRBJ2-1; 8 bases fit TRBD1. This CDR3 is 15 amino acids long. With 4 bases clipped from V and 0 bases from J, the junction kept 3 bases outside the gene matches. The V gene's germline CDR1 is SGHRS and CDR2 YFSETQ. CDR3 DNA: TGCGCCAGCAGCCCGGGACAGGTCTCCTACAATGAGCAGTTCTTC. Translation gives CASSPGQVSYNEQFF.

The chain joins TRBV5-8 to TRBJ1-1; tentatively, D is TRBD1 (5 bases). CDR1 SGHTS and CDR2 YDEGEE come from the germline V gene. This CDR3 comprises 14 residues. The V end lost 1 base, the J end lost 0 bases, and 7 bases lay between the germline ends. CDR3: CASSLYRLNTEAFF. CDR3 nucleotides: TGTGCCAGCAGCTTGTACAGGCTGAACACTGAAGCTTTCTTT.

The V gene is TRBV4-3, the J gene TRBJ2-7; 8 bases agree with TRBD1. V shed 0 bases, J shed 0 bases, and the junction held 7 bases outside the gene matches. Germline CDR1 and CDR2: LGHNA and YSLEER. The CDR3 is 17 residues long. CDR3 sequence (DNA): TGCGCCAGCAGCCAAGAGCCAACAGGGGGGAGCTCCTACGAGCAGTACTTC. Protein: CASSQEPTGGSSYEQYF.

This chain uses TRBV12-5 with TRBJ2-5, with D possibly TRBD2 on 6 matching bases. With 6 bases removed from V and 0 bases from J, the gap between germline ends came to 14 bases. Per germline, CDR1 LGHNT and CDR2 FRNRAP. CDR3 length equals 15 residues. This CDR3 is CASGPSPGDQETQYF. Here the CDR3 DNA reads TGTGCTAGTGGCCCCTCTCCGGGGGACCAAGAGACCCAGTACTTC.

Here the CDR3 reads CASSYSGSEAFF. The CDR3 nucleotides are TGTGCCAGCAGTTACTCGGGCAGTGAAGCTTTCTTT. This sequence joins TRBV6-5 and TRBJ1-1; D gene ambiguous. Germline values: CDR1 MNHEY, CDR2 SVGAGI. V was trimmed by 0 bases and J by 7 bases, leaving 6 bases between them. The CDR3 consists of 12 residues.

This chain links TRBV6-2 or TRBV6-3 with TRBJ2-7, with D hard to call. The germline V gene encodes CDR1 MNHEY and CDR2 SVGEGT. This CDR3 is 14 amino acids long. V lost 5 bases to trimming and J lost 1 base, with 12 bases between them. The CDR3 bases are TGTGCCAGCAGTCCAGCCTACAGATCCTACGAGCAGTACTTC. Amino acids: CASSPAYRSYEQYF.

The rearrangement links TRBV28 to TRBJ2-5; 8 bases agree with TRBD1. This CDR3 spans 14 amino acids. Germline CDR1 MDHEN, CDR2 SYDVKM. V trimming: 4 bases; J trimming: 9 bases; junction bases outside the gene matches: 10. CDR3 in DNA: TGTGCCAGCAGTTATAGGACAGGGTGGGAGGCCCAGTACTTC. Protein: CASSYRTGWEAQYF. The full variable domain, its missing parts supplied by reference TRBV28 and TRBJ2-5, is DVKVTQSSRYLVKRTGEKVFLECVQDMDHENMFWYRQDPGLGLRLIYFSYDVKMKEKGDIPEGYSVSREKKERFSLILESASTNQTSMYLCASSYRTGWEAQYFGPGTRLLVL.

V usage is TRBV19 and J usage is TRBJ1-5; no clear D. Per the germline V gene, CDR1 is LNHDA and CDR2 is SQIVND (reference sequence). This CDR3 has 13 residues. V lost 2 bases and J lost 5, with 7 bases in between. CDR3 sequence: CASSINGDQPQHF. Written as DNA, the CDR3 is TGTGCCAGTAGTATAAACGGGGATCAGCCCCAGCATTTT.

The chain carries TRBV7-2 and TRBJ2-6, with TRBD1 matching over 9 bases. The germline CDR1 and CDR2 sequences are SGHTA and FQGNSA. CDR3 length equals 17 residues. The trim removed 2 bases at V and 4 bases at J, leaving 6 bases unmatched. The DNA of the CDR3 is TGTGCCAGCAGCTTAACAGGGGGCATTCCCGGGGCCAACGTCCTGACTTTC. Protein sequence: CASSLTGGIPGANVLTF.

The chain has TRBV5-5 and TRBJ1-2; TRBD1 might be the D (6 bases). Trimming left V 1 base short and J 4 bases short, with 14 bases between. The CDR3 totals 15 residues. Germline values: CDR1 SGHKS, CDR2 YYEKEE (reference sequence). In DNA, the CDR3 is TGTGCCAGCAGCTTGTGGGGGCAGGGGAGCTATGGCTACACCTTC. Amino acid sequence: CASSLWGQGSYGYTF.